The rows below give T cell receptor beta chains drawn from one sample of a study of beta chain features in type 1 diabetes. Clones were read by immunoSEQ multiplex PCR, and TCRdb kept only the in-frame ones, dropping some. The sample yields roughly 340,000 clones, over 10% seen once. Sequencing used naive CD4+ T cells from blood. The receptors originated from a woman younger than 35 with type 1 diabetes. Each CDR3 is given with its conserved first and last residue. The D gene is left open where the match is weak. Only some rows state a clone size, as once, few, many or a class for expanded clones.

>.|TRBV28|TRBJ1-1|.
CASRLPGTTEAFF
TGTGCCAGCAGGCTCCCCGGGACAACTGAAGCTTTCTTT
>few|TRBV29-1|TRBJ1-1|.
CSVADPGGSAEAFF
TGCAGCGTTGCCGACCCGGGTGGCAGCGCTGAAGCTTTCTTT
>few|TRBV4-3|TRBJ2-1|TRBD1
CASSQAKPGQNYNEQFF
TGCGCCAGCAGCCAGGCAAAACCGGGACAGAACTACAATGAGCAGTTCTTC
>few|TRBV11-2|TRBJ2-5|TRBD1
CASSRDSKETQYF
TGTGCCAGCAGCAGGGACAGCAAAGAGACCCAGTACTTC
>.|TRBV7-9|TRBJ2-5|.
CASSLALSRETQYF
TGTGCCAGCAGCTTAGCGCTGAGTAGAGAGACCCAGTACTTC
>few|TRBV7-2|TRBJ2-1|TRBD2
CASSFPGTSGRNEQFF
TGTGCCAGCAGCTTCCCCGGGACTAGCGGGAGAAATGAGCAGTTCTTC
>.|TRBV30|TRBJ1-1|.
CAWTPGGQSGAFF
TGTGCCTGGACCCCCGGAGGGCAATCGGGCGCTTTCTTT
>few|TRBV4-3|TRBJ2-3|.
CASSQEWKAGPTDTQYF
TGCGCCAGCAGCCAAGAGTGGAAGGCGGGCCCCACAGATACGCAGTATTTT
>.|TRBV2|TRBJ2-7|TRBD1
CASTQQGATWGKYF
TGTGCCAGCACCCAACAGGGGGCCACGTGGGGAAAGTACTTC
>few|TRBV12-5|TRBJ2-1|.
CASSSGTLSSYNEQFF
TGTGCTAGTAGCTCCGGGACACTAAGCTCCTACAATGAGCAGTTCTTC
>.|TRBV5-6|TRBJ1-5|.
CASSSHTGIIQPQHF
TGTGCCAGCAGCTCCCACACAGGGATCATTCAGCCCCAGCATTTT
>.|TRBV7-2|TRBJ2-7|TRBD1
CASSKQGAQYEQYF
TGTGCCAGCAGCAAACAGGGGGCTCAGTACGAGCAGTACTTC
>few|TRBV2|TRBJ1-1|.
CASRQTGVNTEAFF
TGTGCCAGCAGACAGACAGGCGTGAACACTGAAGCTTTCTTT
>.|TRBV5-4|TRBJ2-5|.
CASSLTGIAGQETQYF
TGTGCCAGCAGCTTAACAGGGATTGCGGGCCAAGAGACCCAGTACTTC
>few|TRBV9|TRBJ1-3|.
CASSVGLGDSGNTIYF
TGTGCCAGCAGCGTAGGGCTTGGAGACTCTGGAAACACCATATATTTT
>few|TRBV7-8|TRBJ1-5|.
CASSTGGGGQPQHF
TGTGCCAGCAGCACCGGAGGCGGGGGACAGCCCCAGCATTTT
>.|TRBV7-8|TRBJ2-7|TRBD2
CATKSGRTSGGRQYF
TGTGCCACCAAGAGTGGCAGGACTAGCGGGGGGAGGCAGTACTTC
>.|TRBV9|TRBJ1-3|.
CASSPQGGSGNTIYF
TGTGCCAGCAGCCCCCAAGGGGGCTCTGGAAACACCATATATTTT